This T cell receptor (beta chain) is from a study of blood T cell repertoires in COVID-19. Overall study context: Samples representing acute and convalescent COVID-19 were sourced from the United States, Italy and Spain. The analysed material was cDNA or gDNA that came from T cells, B-cell-depleted T cells, or PBMCs.

Repertoires were generated with immunoSEQ multiplex PCR, while TCRdb's copy carries only in-frame clones and drops some. Of more than 150,000 clones listed, around 79% are singletons. The CDR3 totals 18 residues. Trimming took 0 bases from V and 4 from J; bases not matched to a gene: 8. The germline gives CDR1 MDHEN, CDR2 SYDVKM. Enrollees, roughly 18 to 89 years old, lived in about two dozen US areas. What was sequenced was PBMCs or T cells enriched from blood (not recorded which). The source of this sequence is a man aged 50 to 60 who had recovered from COVID-19. The chain is built from TRBV28 and TRBJ2-6, with 8 bases aligning to TRBD1. CDR3 bases: TGTGCCAGCAGTTTATGGTCAGGGGGCAATGAAGGGGCCAACGTCCTGACTTTC. This sequence encodes CASSLWSGGNEGANVLTF.